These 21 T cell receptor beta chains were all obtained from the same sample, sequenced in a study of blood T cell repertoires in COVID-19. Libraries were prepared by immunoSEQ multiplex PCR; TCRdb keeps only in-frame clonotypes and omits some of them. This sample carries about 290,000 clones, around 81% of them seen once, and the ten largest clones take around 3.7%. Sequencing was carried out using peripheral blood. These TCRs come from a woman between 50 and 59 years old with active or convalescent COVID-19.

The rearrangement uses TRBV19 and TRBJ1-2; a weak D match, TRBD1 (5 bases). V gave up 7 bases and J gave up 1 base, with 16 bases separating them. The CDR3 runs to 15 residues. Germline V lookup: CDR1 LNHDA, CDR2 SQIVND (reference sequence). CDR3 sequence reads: CASTYGGYSNYGYTF. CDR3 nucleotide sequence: TGTGCCAGTACCTATGGGGGGTATAGTAACTATGGCTACACCTTC.

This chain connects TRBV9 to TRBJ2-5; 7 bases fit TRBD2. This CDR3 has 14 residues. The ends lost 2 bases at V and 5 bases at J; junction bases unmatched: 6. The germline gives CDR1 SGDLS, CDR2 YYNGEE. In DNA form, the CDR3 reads TGTGCCAGCAGCGTTGCGGGAGTCTGGGAGACCCAGTACTTC. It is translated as CASSVAGVWETQYF.

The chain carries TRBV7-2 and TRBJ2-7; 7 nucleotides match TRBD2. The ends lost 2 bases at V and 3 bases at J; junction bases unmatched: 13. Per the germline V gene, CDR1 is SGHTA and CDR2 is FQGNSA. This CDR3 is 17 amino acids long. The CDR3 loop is CASSLYTGGTLGYEQYF. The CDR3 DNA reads TGTGCCAGCAGCTTATATACGGGAGGCACACTAGGCTACGAGCAGTACTTC.

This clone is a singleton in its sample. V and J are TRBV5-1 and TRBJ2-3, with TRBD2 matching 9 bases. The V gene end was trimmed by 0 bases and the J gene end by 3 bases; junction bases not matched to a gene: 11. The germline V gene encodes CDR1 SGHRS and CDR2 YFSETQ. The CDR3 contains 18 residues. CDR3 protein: CASSLGLLEAGGTDTQYF. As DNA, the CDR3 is TGCGCCAGCAGCTTGGGACTCCTAGAAGCGGGAGGTACAGATACGCAGTATTTT.

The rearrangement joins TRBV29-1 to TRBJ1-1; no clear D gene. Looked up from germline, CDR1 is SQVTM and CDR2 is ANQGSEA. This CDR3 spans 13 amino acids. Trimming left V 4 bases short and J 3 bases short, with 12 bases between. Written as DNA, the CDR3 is TGCAGCGTTGGAGGGATTGGGGACACTGAAGCTTTCTTT. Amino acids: CSVGGIGDTEAFF.

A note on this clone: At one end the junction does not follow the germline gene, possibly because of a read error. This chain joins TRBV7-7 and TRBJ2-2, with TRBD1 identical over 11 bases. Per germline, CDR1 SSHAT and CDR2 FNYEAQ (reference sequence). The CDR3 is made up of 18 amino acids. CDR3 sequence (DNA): TGTGCTAGCAGCTCACGTCGGGACAGGGGGATTTACACCGGGGAGCTGTTTTTT. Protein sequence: CASSSRRDRGIYTGELFF.

CDR3 DNA: TGTGCCAGCAGCCGCCGGGACTTAAGTAGGGAAAAACTGTTTTTT. It encodes CASSRRDLSREKLFF. The chain uses TRBV5-6 and TRBJ1-4; D is possibly TRBD1 (5 bases). The CDR3 is 15 residues long. V lost 4 bases, J lost 8 bases, and 18 bases lay in between. Germline V lookup: CDR1 SGHDT, CDR2 YYEEEE.

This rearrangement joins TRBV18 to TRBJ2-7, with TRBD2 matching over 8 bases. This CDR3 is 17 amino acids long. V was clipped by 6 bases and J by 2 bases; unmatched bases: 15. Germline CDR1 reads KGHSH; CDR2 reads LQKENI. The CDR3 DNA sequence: TGTGCCAGCTCCCCCGGGCCCGCTAGCGGGCGAACCTACGAGCAGTACTTC. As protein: CASSPGPASGRTYEQYF.

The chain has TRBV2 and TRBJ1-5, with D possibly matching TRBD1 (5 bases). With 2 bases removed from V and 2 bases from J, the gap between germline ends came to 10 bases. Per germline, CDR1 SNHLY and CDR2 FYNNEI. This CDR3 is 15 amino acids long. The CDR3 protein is CASSEWRGGNQPQHF. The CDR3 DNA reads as TGTGCCAGCAGTGAATGGAGGGGTGGCAATCAGCCCCAGCATTTT.

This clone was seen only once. For the CDR3, the DNA is TGTGCCAGCAGCCCATCAGGGGCACGCGCGGGGGACCAGTACTTC. This gives the protein CASSPSGARAGDQYF. The chain recombines TRBV3-1 (or the pseudogene TRBV3-2) with TRBJ2-5, with a tentative D call TRBD2 (7 bases). V was cut by 4 bases and J by 10 bases, with 22 bases left in between. Germline values: CDR1 LGHDT, CDR2 YNNKEL (reference sequence). This CDR3 has 15 residues.

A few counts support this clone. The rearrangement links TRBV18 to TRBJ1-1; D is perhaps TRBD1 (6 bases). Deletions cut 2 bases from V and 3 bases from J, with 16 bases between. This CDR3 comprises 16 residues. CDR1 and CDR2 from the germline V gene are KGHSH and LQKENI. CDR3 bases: TGTGCCAGCTCACCAACCCCCACCCAGGGGTACACTGAAGCTTTCTTT. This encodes CASSPTPTQGYTEAFF.

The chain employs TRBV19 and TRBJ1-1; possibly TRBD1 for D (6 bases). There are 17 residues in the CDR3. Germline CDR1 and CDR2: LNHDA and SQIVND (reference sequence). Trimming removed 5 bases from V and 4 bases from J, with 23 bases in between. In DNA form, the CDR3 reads TGTGCCAGTAGTCCCTTTGGGATGGGACACCGGAGCACTGAAGCTTTCTTT. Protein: CASSPFGMGHRSTEAFF.

This CDR3 is CATTTGGNPYNEQFF. As DNA, the CDR3 is TGTGCCACTACGACTGGCGGGAATCCTTACAATGAGCAGTTCTTC. This chain links TRBV5-4 with TRBJ2-1, with D perhaps matching TRBD2 (6 bases). The CDR3 has 15 residues. The V and J ends lost 9 bases and 4 bases respectively, with 20 bases between them. Looked up from germline, CDR1 is SGHNT and CDR2 is YYREEE (reference sequence).

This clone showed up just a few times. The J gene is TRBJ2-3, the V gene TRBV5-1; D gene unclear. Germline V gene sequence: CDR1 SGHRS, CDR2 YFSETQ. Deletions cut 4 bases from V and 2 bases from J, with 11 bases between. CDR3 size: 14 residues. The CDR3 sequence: CASSDSRNTDTQYF. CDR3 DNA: TGCGCCAGCAGCGACTCGCGGAACACAGATACGCAGTATTTT.

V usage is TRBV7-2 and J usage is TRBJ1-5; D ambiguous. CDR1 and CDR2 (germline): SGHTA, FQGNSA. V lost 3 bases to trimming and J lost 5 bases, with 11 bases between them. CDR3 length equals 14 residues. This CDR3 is CASSFRQVHQPQHF. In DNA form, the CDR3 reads TGTGCCAGCAGCTTCCGGCAGGTCCATCAGCCCCAGCATTTT.

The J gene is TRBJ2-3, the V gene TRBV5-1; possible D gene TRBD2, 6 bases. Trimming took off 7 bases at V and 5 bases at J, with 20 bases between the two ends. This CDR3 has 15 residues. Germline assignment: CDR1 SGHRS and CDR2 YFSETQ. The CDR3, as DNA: TGCGCCAGCCATGGACTAAGCGGGTTTTTAGATACGCAGTATTTT. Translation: CASHGLSGFLDTQYF. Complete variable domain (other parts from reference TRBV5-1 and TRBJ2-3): KAGVTQTPRYLIKTRGQQVTLSCSPISGHRSVSWYQQTPGQGLQFLFEYFSETQRNKGNFPGRFSGRQFSNSRSEMNVSTLELGDSALYLCASHGLSGFLDTQYFGPGTRLTVL.

This chain's CDR3 is CASRPQGATYTSNQPQHF. CDR3 coding DNA: TGTGCCAGCAGACCCCAGGGGGCCACGTACACTAGCAATCAGCCCCAGCATTTT. The rearrangement joins TRBV21-1 to TRBJ1-5; the DNA was not compared with TRBD1, the D call given in the table. TRBV21-1 is a known pseudogene. The length of the CDR3 is 18 residues.

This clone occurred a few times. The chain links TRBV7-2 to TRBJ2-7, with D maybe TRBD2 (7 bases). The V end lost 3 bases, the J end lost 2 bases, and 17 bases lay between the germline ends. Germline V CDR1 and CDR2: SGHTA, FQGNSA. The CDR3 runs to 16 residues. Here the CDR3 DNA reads TGTGCCAGCAGCTTGGGGGCGGGAGTTACCCCCTACGAGCAGTACTTC. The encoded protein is CASSLGAGVTPYEQYF.

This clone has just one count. Here the CDR3 reads CASSYSGISEAFF. The CDR3 nucleotides are TGTGCCAGCAGCTACTCCGGGATCTCTGAAGCTTTCTTT. V and J are TRBV7-9 and TRBJ1-1; D ambiguous. CDR1 SEHNR and CDR2 FQNEAQ come from the germline V gene (reference sequence). This CDR3 comprises 13 residues. Trimming took 4 bases from V and 6 from J, leaving 12 bases between them.

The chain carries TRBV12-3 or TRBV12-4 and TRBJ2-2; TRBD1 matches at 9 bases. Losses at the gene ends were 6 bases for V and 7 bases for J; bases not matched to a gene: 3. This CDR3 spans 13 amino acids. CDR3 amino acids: CASRGQGVGELFF. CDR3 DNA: TGTGCCAGCAGGGGACAGGGTGTCGGGGAGCTGTTTTTT.

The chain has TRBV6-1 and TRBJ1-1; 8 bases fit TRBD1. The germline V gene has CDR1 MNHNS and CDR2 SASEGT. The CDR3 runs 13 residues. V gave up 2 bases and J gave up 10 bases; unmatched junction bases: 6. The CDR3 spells CASSESGGARAFF. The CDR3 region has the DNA TGTGCCAGCAGTGAATCAGGGGGCGCGAGAGCTTTCTTT.